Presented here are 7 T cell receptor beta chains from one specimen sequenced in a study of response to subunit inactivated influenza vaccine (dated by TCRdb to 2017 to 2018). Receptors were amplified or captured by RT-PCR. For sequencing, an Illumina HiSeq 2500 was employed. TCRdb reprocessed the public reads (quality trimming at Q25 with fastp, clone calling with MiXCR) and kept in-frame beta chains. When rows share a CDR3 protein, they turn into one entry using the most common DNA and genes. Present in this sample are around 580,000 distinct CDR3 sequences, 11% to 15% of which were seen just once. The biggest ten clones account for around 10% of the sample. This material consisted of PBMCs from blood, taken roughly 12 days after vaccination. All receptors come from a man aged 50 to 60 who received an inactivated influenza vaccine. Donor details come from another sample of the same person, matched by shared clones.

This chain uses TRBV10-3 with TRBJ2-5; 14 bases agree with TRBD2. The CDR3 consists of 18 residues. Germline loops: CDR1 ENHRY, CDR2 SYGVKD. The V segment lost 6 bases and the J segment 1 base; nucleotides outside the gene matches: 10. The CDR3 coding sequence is TGTGCCATCAGCCGCGGGACTAGCGGGGGAAGGGGCCAAGAGACCCAGTACTTC. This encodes CAISRGTSGGRGQETQYF.

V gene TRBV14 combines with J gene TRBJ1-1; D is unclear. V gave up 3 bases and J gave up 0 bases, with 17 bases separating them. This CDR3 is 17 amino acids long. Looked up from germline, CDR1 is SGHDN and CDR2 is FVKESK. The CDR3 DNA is TGTGCCAGCAGCCAGGTGGGCGGAGACGAAATGAACACTGAAGCTTTCTTT. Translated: CASSQVGGDEMNTEAFF.

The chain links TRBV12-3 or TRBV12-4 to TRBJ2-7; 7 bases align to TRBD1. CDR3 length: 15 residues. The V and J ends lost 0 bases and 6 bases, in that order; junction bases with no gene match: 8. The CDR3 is CASSLARGRTGEQYF. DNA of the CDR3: TGTGCCAGCAGTTTAGCGAGGGGGCGAACGGGCGAGCAGTACTTC.

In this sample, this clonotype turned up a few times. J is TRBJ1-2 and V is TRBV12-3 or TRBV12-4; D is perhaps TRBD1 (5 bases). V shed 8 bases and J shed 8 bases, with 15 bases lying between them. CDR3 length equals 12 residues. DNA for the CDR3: TGTGCCAGCCGGTCGGGGCCGGAGGGCTACACCTTC. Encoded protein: CASRSGPEGYTF.

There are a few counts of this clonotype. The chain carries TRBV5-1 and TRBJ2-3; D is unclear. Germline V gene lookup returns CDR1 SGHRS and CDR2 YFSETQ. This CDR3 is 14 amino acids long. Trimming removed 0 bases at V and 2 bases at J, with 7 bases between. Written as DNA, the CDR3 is TGCGCCAGCAGCTTGGGACGCGACACAGATACGCAGTATTTT. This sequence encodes CASSLGRDTDTQYF. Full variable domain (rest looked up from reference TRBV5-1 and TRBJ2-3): KAGVTQTPRYLIKTRGQQVTLSCSPISGHRSVSWYQQTPGQGLQFLFEYFSETQRNKGNFPGRFSGRQFSNSRSEMNVSTLELGDSALYLCASSLGRDTDTQYFGPGTRLTVL.

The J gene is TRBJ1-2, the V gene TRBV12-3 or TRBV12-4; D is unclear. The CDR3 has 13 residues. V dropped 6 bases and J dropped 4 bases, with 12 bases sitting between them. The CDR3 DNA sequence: TGTGCCAGCAGGCTTGGACTAACCTATGGCTACACCTTC. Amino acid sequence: CASRLGLTYGYTF.

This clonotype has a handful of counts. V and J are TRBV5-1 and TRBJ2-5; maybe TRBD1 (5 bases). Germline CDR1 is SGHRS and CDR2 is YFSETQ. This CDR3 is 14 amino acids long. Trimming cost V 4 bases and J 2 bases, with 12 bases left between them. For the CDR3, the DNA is TGCGCCAGCAGCCCCCTAGACAGACAAGAGACCCAGTACTTC. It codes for CASSPLDRQETQYF.